This T cell receptor (beta chain) was captured in a study of control samples from healthy donors and cancer patients. The CDR3 runs to 13 residues. CDR1 and CDR2 from the germline V gene are SGHNT and YENEEA. Trimming took off 3 bases at V and 3 bases at J, with 7 bases between the two ends. Sequencing used immunoSEQ multiplex PCR; TCRdb keeps in-frame clones, though not all of them. The sample has around 68,000 clones; roughly 84% are singletons. The chain is built from TRBV11-3 and TRBJ2-3; D assignment may be TRBD1 or TRBD2 (5 bases each). Material for sequencing was blood. This TCR was recovered from a man aged 50 to 59 in good health. Here the CDR3 DNA reads TGTGCCAGCAGCTTGGGGGAGACAGATACGCAGTATTTT. It codes for CASSLGETDTQYF. Full variable domain (rest looked up from reference TRBV11-3 and TRBJ2-3): EAGVVQSPRYKIIEKKQPVAFWCNPISGHNTLYWYLQNLGQGPELLIRYENEEAVDDSQLPKDRFSAERLKGVDSTLKIQPAELGDSAVYLCASSLGETDTQYFGPGTRLTVL.